This T cell receptor (beta chain) was observed in a study of T cell responses to AZD1222 COVID-19 vaccine. Turning to the study itself: Pooled samples include second doses given at about 4 or 12 weeks. Study results and limitations: Just five to seven people given AZD1222 tested seropositive at baseline. Among spike-specific TCRs, nearly half reportedly target unmutated variant regions.

In regard to this clone: Antigen unknown.

Here immunoSEQ multiplex PCR was the method, and the copy in TCRdb shows in-frame clones only, minus some. The table includes 95,000 to 150,000 clones, roughly 90% detected once. The CDR3 loop spans 14 amino acids. V lost 0 bases, J lost 10 bases, and 14 bases lay in between. Germline V gene lookup returns CDR1 SGHRS and CDR2 YFSETQ. The source material was peripheral blood, sampled on day 0 of AZD1222 vaccination. The gene calls are TRBV5-1 and TRBJ1-5; D ambiguous. The origin of this receptor is an adult in good health. In DNA form, the CDR3 reads TGCGCCAGCAGCTTGGGGTGGGTGGGAGATCCCCAGCATTTT. Translation: CASSLGWVGDPQHF.